The rows below give T cell receptor beta chains drawn from one sample of a study of beta chain features in type 1 diabetes. Sequencing used immunoSEQ multiplex PCR; TCRdb keeps in-frame clones, though not all of them. The sample lists 160,000 or so clones, 8.5% to 10% occurring once. The specimen sequenced was central memory CD4+ T cells from blood. The receptors shown here come from a woman aged 25-40 years with type 1 diabetes. Each CDR3 is given with its conserved first and last residue. A D gene is named only where the DNA matches it firmly. Clone sizes are given selectively: once, few, many, or a class where the clone is expanded.

CDR3 DNA: TGTGCCAGTAGTGTACAGGGGTTCTATGGCTACACCTTC
CDR3 protein: CASSVQGFYGYTF
clone size: few
D gene: TRBD1
V gene: TRBV19
J gene: TRBJ1-2

CDR3 DNA: TGTGCCAGTAGTATTGTTAGGGCGGGACAGCCCCAGCATTTT
CDR3 protein: CASSIVRAGQPQHF
clone size: few
D gene: -
V gene: TRBV19
J gene: TRBJ1-5

CDR3 DNA: TGTGCCAGCAGCTTCTCGGGAGGGAGCACAGATACGCAGTATTTT
CDR3 protein: CASSFSGGSTDTQYF
clone size: few
D gene: TRBD2
V gene: TRBV7-3
J gene: TRBJ2-3

CDR3 DNA: TGCAGCGTTGACGGGCAGGGTAAAGCTTTCTTT
CDR3 protein: CSVDGQGKAFF
clone size: few
D gene: -
V gene: TRBV29-1
J gene: TRBJ1-1

CDR3 DNA: TGCAGCGCTATGTACTCTGGAAACACCATATATTTT
CDR3 protein: CSAMYSGNTIYF
clone size: few
D gene: -
V gene: TRBV29-1
J gene: TRBJ1-3

CDR3 DNA: TGTGCCAGCAGCACGTCCGCGGAGAACACTGAAGCTTTCTTT
CDR3 protein: CASSTSAENTEAFF
clone size: -
D gene: -
V gene: TRBV7-3
J gene: TRBJ1-1

CDR3 DNA: TGCGCCAGCAGCTCAACCCCCGGGACAGGGTTCAATGAGCAGTTCTTC
CDR3 protein: CASSSTPGTGFNEQFF
clone size: few
D gene: TRBD1
V gene: TRBV5-1
J gene: TRBJ2-1

CDR3 DNA: TGTGCCAGCAGACAGGGTGTAAGCATGAACACTGAAGCTTTCTTT
CDR3 protein: CASRQGVSMNTEAFF
clone size: few
D gene: -
V gene: TRBV25-1
J gene: TRBJ1-1

CDR3 DNA: TGTGCCAGCAGCTTCTCTAGCGGTATTTCCGGGGAGCTGTTTTTT
CDR3 protein: CASSFSSGISGELFF
clone size: few
D gene: TRBD2
V gene: TRBV11-2
J gene: TRBJ2-2

CDR3 DNA: TGTGCCCAGCAGGGGGCCGTCTATGGCTACACCTTC
CDR3 protein: CAQQGAVYGYTF
clone size: few
D gene: TRBD1
V gene: TRBV30
J gene: TRBJ1-2

CDR3 DNA: TGTGCCAGCAGTTGGGGACAGGGGGCTATCGAGACCCAGTACTTC
CDR3 protein: CASSWGQGAIETQYF
clone size: -
D gene: TRBD1
V gene: TRBV27
J gene: TRBJ2-5

CDR3 DNA: TGTGCCAGCAGTTACTCGTATGAGCGGGAAGGCAATGAGCAGTTCTTC
CDR3 protein: CASSYSYEREGNEQFF
clone size: few
D gene: TRBD2
V gene: TRBV6-5
J gene: TRBJ2-1

CDR3 DNA: TGTGCCAGCAGCCAAGTGCCCGGGACAGCTACAGATACGCAGTATTTT
CDR3 protein: CASSQVPGTATDTQYF
clone size: -
D gene: TRBD1
V gene: TRBV14
J gene: TRBJ2-3

CDR3 DNA: TGTGCCAGCAGCCATCCTAGTTCTCAGGGGCAGCCCCAGCATTTT
CDR3 protein: CASSHPSSQGQPQHF
clone size: -
D gene: -
V gene: TRBV4-2
J gene: TRBJ1-5

CDR3 DNA: TGTGCCAGCAGCTTACTAGCGGGAGCCGAGACCCAGTACTTC
CDR3 protein: CASSLLAGAETQYF
clone size: few
D gene: TRBD2
V gene: TRBV7-2
J gene: TRBJ2-5

CDR3 DNA: TGCGCCAGCAGCCTCGACACCAACTATGGCTACACCTTC
CDR3 protein: CASSLDTNYGYTF
clone size: -
D gene: -
V gene: TRBV5-1
J gene: TRBJ1-2

CDR3 DNA: TGTGCCAGCAGTCCCTCCGGACAGGTGTTAACCGGGGAGCTGTTTTTT
CDR3 protein: CASSPSGQVLTGELFF
clone size: few
D gene: TRBD1
V gene: TRBV28
J gene: TRBJ2-2

CDR3 DNA: TGCGCCAGCAGCTTGGCGGCTAGCGGGAGCACAGATACGCAGTATTTT
CDR3 protein: CASSLAASGSTDTQYF
clone size: -
D gene: TRBD2
V gene: TRBV5-1
J gene: TRBJ2-3

CDR3 DNA: TGTGCCAGCAGCTTTTTCGGGAGCAATCAGCCCCAGCATTTT
CDR3 protein: CASSFFGSNQPQHF
clone size: few
D gene: -
V gene: TRBV7-2
J gene: TRBJ1-5

CDR3 DNA: TGTGCCAGCAGCCCGACTAGCGGGATTTGGAACAATGAGCAGTTCTTC
CDR3 protein: CASSPTSGIWNNEQFF
clone size: few
D gene: TRBD2
V gene: TRBV14
J gene: TRBJ2-1

CDR3 DNA: TGTGCCAGCCAAAGACTTGGAGAGACCCAGTACTTC
CDR3 protein: CASQRLGETQYF
clone size: -
D gene: -
V gene: TRBV5-4
J gene: TRBJ2-5

CDR3 DNA: TGTGCCAGCAGCTACGGCAGGGGTAGGGAAAAACTGTTTTTT
CDR3 protein: CASSYGRGREKLFF
clone size: few
D gene: -
V gene: TRBV5-4
J gene: TRBJ1-4

CDR3 DNA: TGTGCCAGCAGCACCGGACTCGCCATCTACGAGCAGTACTTC
CDR3 protein: CASSTGLAIYEQYF
clone size: once
D gene: -
V gene: TRBV5-4
J gene: TRBJ2-7

CDR3 DNA: TGTGCCAGCAGTCCAGGACTAGCGGGAGTTAGCACAGATACGCAGTATTTT
CDR3 protein: CASSPGLAGVSTDTQYF
clone size: few
D gene: TRBD2
V gene: TRBV27
J gene: TRBJ2-3

CDR3 DNA: TGCGCCAGCAGTCAATTGGGGGGAGGACTCTACTACGAGCAGTACTTC
CDR3 protein: CASSQLGGGLYYEQYF
clone size: few
D gene: -
V gene: TRBV23-1
J gene: TRBJ2-7

CDR3 DNA: TGTGCCTGGAGAGGTAGCGGAGGGAGCACAGATACGCAGTATTTT
CDR3 protein: CAWRGSGGSTDTQYF
clone size: -
D gene: -
V gene: TRBV30
J gene: TRBJ2-3

CDR3 DNA: TGTGCCAGCAGCCTGAAGTCCGGGTCAGATACGCAGTATTTT
CDR3 protein: CASSLKSGSDTQYF
clone size: few
D gene: -
V gene: TRBV5-4
J gene: TRBJ2-3

CDR3 DNA: TGTGCCAGCAGCTATAGCGGGAGCGCAGATACGCAGTATTTT
CDR3 protein: CASSYSGSADTQYF
clone size: -
D gene: TRBD2
V gene: TRBV11-2
J gene: TRBJ2-3

CDR3 DNA: TGTGCCAGCAGTCCCCGGACAGGCTTAGTCTACGAGCAGTACTTC
CDR3 protein: CASSPRTGLVYEQYF
clone size: few
D gene: TRBD1
V gene: TRBV11-1
J gene: TRBJ2-7

CDR3 DNA: TGCGCCAGCAGCCCTATCCTTAATGAAAACATTCAGTACTTC
CDR3 protein: CASSPILNENIQYF
clone size: -
D gene: -
V gene: TRBV5-1
J gene: TRBJ2-4

CDR3 DNA: TGTGCCAGCTCACCTCGGGGGGACACGCAGACCGGGGAGCTGTTTTTT
CDR3 protein: CASSPRGDTQTGELFF
clone size: -
D gene: -
V gene: TRBV18
J gene: TRBJ2-2

CDR3 DNA: TGTGCCAGCAGCTTAAGTGGGGACAGGAATCAGCCCCAGCATTTT
CDR3 protein: CASSLSGDRNQPQHF
clone size: -
D gene: TRBD1
V gene: TRBV7-3
J gene: TRBJ1-5

CDR3 DNA: TGCGCCAGCAGCCAAGACCCCGCAGGGGACGAGCAGTACTTC
CDR3 protein: CASSQDPAGDEQYF
clone size: -
D gene: -
V gene: TRBV4-1
J gene: TRBJ2-7

CDR3 DNA: TGCAGCGTTGGGGGGCGGGAGGCAGATACGCAGTATTTT
CDR3 protein: CSVGGREADTQYF
clone size: -
D gene: TRBD2
V gene: TRBV29-1
J gene: TRBJ2-3

CDR3 DNA: TGTGCCAGCAGCGCAGTAGCGGGAGGGACAGATACGCAGTATTTT
CDR3 protein: CASSAVAGGTDTQYF
clone size: once
D gene: TRBD2
V gene: TRBV9
J gene: TRBJ2-3

CDR3 DNA: TGCGCCAGCAGCAGGGACAGGCGAGCCTACGAGCAGTACTTC
CDR3 protein: CASSRDRRAYEQYF
clone size: -
D gene: TRBD1
V gene: TRBV5-1
J gene: TRBJ2-7

CDR3 DNA: TGTGCCAGCAGGGACAGGGGATCTGGCTACACCTTC
CDR3 protein: CASRDRGSGYTF
clone size: -
D gene: TRBD1
V gene: TRBV6-5
J gene: TRBJ1-2

CDR3 DNA: TGTGCCAGCAGTTCGGCCTACGAGCAGTACTTC
CDR3 protein: CASSSAYEQYF
clone size: few
D gene: -
V gene: TRBV6-5
J gene: TRBJ2-7

CDR3 DNA: TGTGCCTGGGGGCCGGGACTAGCGGGAATGGAGACCCAGTACTTC
CDR3 protein: CAWGPGLAGMETQYF
clone size: few
D gene: TRBD2
V gene: TRBV30
J gene: TRBJ2-5

CDR3 DNA: TGCAGCGTTGAGAGTGAAAAACTGTTTTTT
CDR3 protein: CSVESEKLFF
clone size: -
D gene: -
V gene: TRBV29-1
J gene: TRBJ1-4

CDR3 DNA: TGTGCCAGTAGTATCGAGACCGAGACAGAAGCTTTCTTT
CDR3 protein: CASSIETETEAFF
clone size: -
D gene: -
V gene: TRBV19
J gene: TRBJ1-1

CDR3 DNA: TGTGCCAGCAGCCATGGTTGGCCGAACACCGGGGAGCTGTTTTTT
CDR3 protein: CASSHGWPNTGELFF
clone size: -
D gene: -
V gene: TRBV14
J gene: TRBJ2-2